This T cell receptor beta chain emerged from a study of graft-versus-host responses after intestinal transplantation. In the study overall: Each recipient received a multivisceral, liver-intestinal, or isolated intestinal graft. Tacrolimus and steroids were given for three to four years to all recipients after anti-thymocyte globulin induction.

In the case of this clone: The antigen is not known.

The CDR3 covers 11 residues. V was cut by 6 bases and J by 0 bases, with 5 bases left in between. Germline V gene sequence: CDR1 DFQATT, CDR2 SNEGSKA (reference sequence). TCRdb keeps only in-frame clones here, not all; method: immunoSEQ multiplex PCR. The data contain about 88,000 clones, roughly 88% of them singletons. The sequences come from unstimulated CD4+ T cells sorted from spleen or lymph node cells, collected before intestinal transplant. This rearrangement joins TRBV20-1 to TRBJ1-1; no clear D. The sequence was collected from a human donor who received an intestinal transplant. For the CDR3, the DNA is TGCAGTGCCCCGGTGAACACTGAAGCTTTCTTT. This encodes CSAPVNTEAFF.